Following are 8 T cell receptor beta chains from one sample sequenced in a study of post-analysis software for immune sequencing data. TCR beta libraries were prepared from cDNA with unique molecular identifiers. TCRdb itself ran the PCR reads through MiXCR, one entry per CDR3 protein. The sample shows about 540,000 distinct CDR3 sequences, around 36% of them seen only once. Antigens for these TCRs are unknown. Overall study findings and caveats: Compared with controls, patients had more of about 5 TRBV segments, including TRBV5-6, TRBV5-1 and TRBV20-1.

Sequences were obtained from blood. The receptors originated from a girl aged 2 to 17 with multiple sclerosis.

The sample holds a few counts of this clonotype. This chain uses TRBV5-1 with TRBJ1-5, with D possibly being TRBD1 (5 bases). Per germline, CDR1 SGHRS and CDR2 YFSETQ. The ends were cut back, 0 bases at V and 3 bases at J, with 10 bases in the middle. The CDR3 has 15 residues. As DNA, the CDR3 is TGCGCCAGCAGCTTGGAGCCAGGGCTCAATCAGCCCCAGCATTTT. This sequence encodes CASSLEPGLNQPQHF.

A remark on this clonotype: A junction boundary mismatches the germline segment, possibly from a read error. The chain employs TRBV5-1 and TRBJ2-3, with D hard to call. CDR1 is SGHRS and CDR2 is YFSETQ in the germline V gene. The CDR3 extends over 14 amino acids. This chain's CDR3 is CASGLEQSTDTQYF. CDR3 in DNA: TGCGCCAGCGGCTTGGAACAATCCACAGATACGCAGTATTTT.

There are a few counts of this clonotype. For the CDR3, the DNA is TGTGCCAGCAGCGGGCAGGGAGGTCACTACGAGCAGTACTTC. This sequence encodes CASSGQGGHYEQYF. V and J are TRBV6-1 and TRBJ2-7; D might be TRBD2 (6 bases). The CDR3 loop spans 14 amino acids. V was trimmed by 6 bases and J by 3 bases, leaving 15 bases between them. Germline V lookup: CDR1 MNHNS, CDR2 SASEGT.

Note on this clonotype: One base away lies a much larger clone, so this may be a sequencing read error. V is TRBV4-1 and J is TRBJ2-7; 7 nucleotides align to TRBD1. The CDR3 runs to 16 residues. The junction had 14 bases not matched to a gene; V was cut back by 4 bases and J by 5 bases. Germline CDR1 reads MGHRA; CDR2 reads YSYEKL. CDR3 sequence: CASSRDPGRGRNEQYF. CDR3 sequence (DNA): TGCGCCAGCAGCCGAGATCCGGGAAGGGGGCGAAACGAGCAGTACTTC.

This clonotype has a handful of counts. The chain couples TRBV6-5 to TRBJ1-5, with a weak D call TRBD1 (5 bases). The V gene's germline CDR1 is MNHEY and CDR2 SVGAGI. With 0 bases removed from V and 2 bases from J, the gap between germline ends came to 5 bases. The CDR3 runs to 14 residues. The CDR3 sequence: CASSYSQGNQPQHF. The CDR3 DNA follows: TGTGCCAGCAGTTACTCACAGGGCAATCAGCCCCAGCATTTT.

The rearrangement uses TRBV6-1 and TRBJ1-5; a possible D gene is TRBD1 (5 bases). CDR3 length: 13 amino acids. V lost 7 bases to trimming and J lost 5 bases, with 12 bases between them. Germline V lookup: CDR1 MNHNS, CDR2 SASEGT. CDR3 sequence reads: CASNKGEDQPQHF. In nucleotides, the CDR3 is TGTGCCAGCAACAAAGGGGAGGATCAGCCCCAGCATTTT.

J is TRBJ2-5 and V is TRBV9; TRBD2 matches 8 bases. The CDR3 loop spans 16 amino acids. The trim removed 4 bases at V and 11 bases at J, leaving 19 bases unmatched. The germline CDR1 and CDR2 sequences are SGDLS and YYNGEE. The chain's CDR3 is CASSLYSGGLYNEQYF. In DNA, the CDR3 is TGTGCCAGCAGCTTATACAGCGGGGGCCTCTACAATGAGCAGTACTTC.

This clonotype appeared a few times. V is TRBV6-2 or TRBV6-3 and J is TRBJ2-3; TRBD2 matches at 9 bases. The germline CDR1 and CDR2 sequences are MNHEY and SVGEGT. Trimming removed 0 bases from V and 14 bases from J; junction bases left unmatched: 9. This CDR3 comprises 14 residues. The CDR3 nucleotides are TGTGCCAGCAGTTACTCGTCGACTAGCGGCCATCGGTATTTT. It is translated as CASSYSSTSGHRYF.